This TCR beta chain was sequenced in a study of vaccination and CD4 T cells after COVID-19. Study context: From HCoV-229E, HCoV-OC43, HCoV-NL63 and SARS-CoV-2, overlapping spike peptides were used to stimulate the cells. A CEFX pool, an HIV-1 Nef pool, or no peptide went to control cultures. Findings of the study overall: Convalescent patients showed a median approximately 83% of reactive clones that were seen only post-vaccination. SARS-CoV-2-reactive clonotypes rose nonsignificantly, with the median going from roughly 21 to 40.

Documented treatment: roughly 11-day PBMC culture with coronavirus spike peptide pools or control peptides (ViraFEST assay). The Oncomine TCR Beta short-read assay was applied to DNA of cultured CD4+ T cells. TCRdb analysed the PCR reads with MiXCR anew, one entry per CDR3 protein. The sample contains 9,900 or so distinct CDR3 sequences, about 30% of which appear only once. CDR1 is MNHEY, CDR2 SVGEGT, per germline. This CDR3 is 12 amino acids long. The V end was cut by 10 bases, the J end by 0 bases, with 9 bases between. With regard to this clonotype: The antigen remains undetermined.

The chain uses TRBV6-2 or TRBV6-3 and TRBJ1-1; D gene ambiguous. The sample in question was CD4+ T cells from blood, cultured in vitro, obtained after SARS-CoV-2 vaccination. The receptor comes from a human donor who had recovered from COVID-19. This chain's CDR3 is CATQFMNTEAFF. DNA for the CDR3: TGTGCCACCCAATTCATGAACACTGAAGCTTTCTTT.